This TCR beta chain appears in the sequencing data of a study of T cells after yellow fever vaccination. The study, taken as a whole, reports: Subsequent booster samples again held most clones from primary vaccination (around 96% CD4, 88% CD8).

As to this clonotype: Its antigen is not identified.

The 5'RACE template-switching step produced TCR cDNA and added a universal primer site and UMIs. Using its own MiXCR run on the 5' RACE reads, TCRdb lists one record per CDR3 protein. This table has a few hundred thousand distinct CDR3 sequences, approximately 18% appearing once. With 0 bases removed from V and 2 bases from J, the gap between germline ends came to 5 bases. Germline V gene sequence: CDR1 LGHDT, CDR2 YNNKEL (reference sequence). This CDR3 comprises 13 residues. The source material was PBMCs, sampled before the yellow fever booster vaccination. This receptor was taken from a man between 18 and 29 years old who received the YFV17D yellow fever vaccine. The chain uses TRBV3-1 and TRBJ2-7; D uncertain. This CDR3 is CASSQDWAYEQYF. CDR3 coding DNA: TGTGCCAGCAGCCAAGATTGGGCCTACGAGCAGTACTTC.